The 21 T cell receptor beta chains reported below all come from one sample, sequenced in a study of OX40 agonist ivuxolimab in advanced cancers. Generated by immunoSEQ multiplex PCR, the TCRdb table keeps only in-frame clones and is missing some. This sample has about 82,000 clones, with less than 85% found just once. Sequences were derived from CD4+ or CD8+ T cells sorted from blood, sampled in a trial of the OX40 agonist ivuxolimab. The receptors derive from an adult with an advanced solid tumor such as melanoma, head and neck, liver or kidney cancer.

This clone was seen only once. The chain recombines TRBV6-5 with TRBJ1-2; the D is unclear. The germline V and J ends were trimmed by 11 bases and 2 bases, with 12 bases remaining between them. CDR1 MNHEY and CDR2 SVGAGI come from the germline V gene. The CDR3 contains 12 residues. The CDR3 DNA reads TGTGCCGCAATGGGTCGAAACTATGGCTACACCTTC. It codes for CAAMGRNYGYTF.

The rearrangement links TRBV6-6 to TRBJ1-2; no clear D gene. Germline CDR1 reads MNHNY; CDR2 reads SVGAGI (reference sequence). The CDR3 spans 13 residues. The V end was cut by 4 bases, the J end by 8 bases, with 14 bases between. DNA for the CDR3: TGTGCCAGCAGTTTCGCCGGGGTTGAAGGCTACACCTTC. As protein: CASSFAGVEGYTF.

The V gene is TRBV18, the J gene TRBJ1-2; D is possibly TRBD1 (5 bases). The CDR3 consists of 15 residues. CDR1 is KGHSH and CDR2 is LQKENI in the germline V gene. The V end lost 4 bases, the J end lost 4 bases, and 16 bases lay between the germline ends. The DNA for the CDR3 is TGTGCCAGCTCACTCGACAGATCACCTGGCTATGGCTACACCTTC. It encodes CASSLDRSPGYGYTF. Full variable domain (outside the CDR3, taken from reference TRBV18 and TRBJ1-2): NAGVMQNPRHLVRRRGQEARLRCSPMKGHSHVYWYRQLPEEGLKFMVYLQKENIIDESGMPKERFSAEFPKEGPSILRIQQVVRGDSAAYFCASSLDRSPGYGYTFGSGTRLTVV.

The V gene is TRBV5-1, the J gene TRBJ2-2; 7 nucleotides line up with TRBD1. The length of the CDR3 is 15 residues. The V segment lost 4 bases and the J segment 1 base; nucleotides outside the gene matches: 4. The germline V gene has CDR1 SGHRS and CDR2 YFSETQ. In DNA form, the CDR3 reads TGCGCCAGCAGCCCCGGGGACAGGAACACCGGGGAGCTGTTTTTT. This translates into CASSPGDRNTGELFF. The variable domain in full, with the rest retrieved from reference TRBV5-1 and TRBJ2-2, is KAGVTQTPRYLIKTRGQQVTLSCSPISGHRSVSWYQQTPGQGLQFLFEYFSETQRNKGNFPGRFSGRQFSNSRSEMNVSTLELGDSALYLCASSPGDRNTGELFFGEGSRLTVL.

The chain carries TRBV12-5 and TRBJ1-1, with a tentative D call TRBD1 (6 bases). The V end was cut by 1 base, the J end by 1 base, with 10 bases between. CDR3 length: 15 amino acids. Germline V gene data show CDR1 as LGHNT and CDR2 as FRNRAP. Here the CDR3 reads CASGLGRTENTEAFF. The CDR3 DNA reads as TGTGCTAGTGGTTTGGGCAGGACAGAGAACACTGAAGCTTTCTTT.

This chain links TRBV7-3 with TRBJ2-5; TRBD2 matches 13 bases. The CDR3 runs to 15 residues. Germline loops: CDR1 SGHTA, CDR2 FQGTGA. The trim removed 4 bases at V and 3 bases at J, leaving 2 bases unmatched. In DNA, the CDR3 is TGTGCCAGCAGCTCCGGGACTAGCGGGGAAGAGACCCAGTACTTC. It translates to CASSSGTSGEETQYF.

This clone has only a few counts. CDR3 region: CATRGGDRRRDEQYF. Here the CDR3 DNA reads TGTGCCACCAGAGGGGGGGACAGGCGGCGGGACGAGCAGTACTTC. The J gene is TRBJ2-7, the V gene TRBV15; D is possibly TRBD1 (8 bases). There are 15 residues in the CDR3. The V end was cut by 6 bases, the J end by 5 bases, with 20 bases between. Germline V CDR1 and CDR2: LNHNV, YYDKDF (reference sequence).

The J gene is TRBJ1-2, the V gene TRBV19; 7 bases align to TRBD1. With 8 bases clipped from V and 1 base from J, the junction kept 4 bases outside the gene matches. Germline CDR1 is LNHDA and CDR2 is SQIVND (reference sequence). This CDR3 has 13 amino acids. The CDR3 spells CASSAGGNYGYTF. CDR3 bases: TGTGCCAGTTCCGCAGGGGGTAACTATGGCTACACCTTC.

V gene TRBV7-2 combines with J gene TRBJ1-2; 8 bases are shared with TRBD1. The CDR3 runs 15 residues. Unmatched junction bases numbered 6, after V lost 2 bases and J lost 4 bases. Germline V gene data show CDR1 as SGHTA and CDR2 as FQGNSA. The CDR3 sequence: CASSLSRTGGYGYTF. CDR3 coding DNA: TGTGCCAGCAGCTTATCTCGAACAGGGGGCTATGGCTACACCTTC.

The V and J genes are TRBV10-3 and TRBJ1-1, with D possibly being TRBD1 (5 bases). The CDR3 runs 15 residues. Between the trimmed V and J ends, which lost 10 bases and 4 bases, there was a span of 22 bases. Looked up from germline, CDR1 is ENHRY and CDR2 is SYGVKD. The CDR3 DNA reads as TGTGCCACCCGAATGAGTATCACGGGGGGCACTGAAGCTTTCTTT. It codes for CATRMSITGGTEAFF.

The CDR3 sequence is CASSPDRMDYGYTF. The CDR3 coding sequence is TGTGCCAGCAGCCCGGACCGTATGGATTATGGCTACACCTTC. The gene calls are TRBV5-4 and TRBJ1-2; D remains ambiguous. CDR1 is SGHNT, CDR2 YYREEE, per germline (reference sequence). The CDR3 covers 14 residues. V lost 4 bases and J 5 bases, leaving 15 bases between the germline ends.

This sequence joins TRBV6-1 and TRBJ1-5; TRBD1 aligns across 7 bases. V was clipped by 4 bases and J by 6 bases; unmatched bases: 6. The CDR3 is 14 residues long. Germline V gene lookup returns CDR1 MNHNS and CDR2 SASEGT. The CDR3 loop reads CASSVEGAGQPQHF. The CDR3 region has the DNA TGTGCCAGCAGTGTAGAGGGGGCTGGTCAGCCCCAGCATTTT.

This chain connects TRBV5-1 to TRBJ1-3; D is possibly TRBD1 (6 bases). V was trimmed by 1 base and J by 2 bases, leaving 10 bases between them. This CDR3 is 15 amino acids long. Germline CDR1 is SGHRS and CDR2 is YFSETQ. The CDR3 bases are TGCGCCAGCAGCTTGACGGGACACACTGGAAACACCATATATTTT. This gives the protein CASSLTGHTGNTIYF.

This clone was recorded a few times. The chain employs TRBV6-5 and TRBJ2-7, with D tentatively TRBD2 (6 bases). V lost 7 bases to trimming and J lost 1 base, with 14 bases between them. The germline V gene has CDR1 MNHEY and CDR2 SVGAGI. This CDR3 region has 14 residues. In DNA form, the CDR3 reads TGTGCCAGCATCGCGGACGGAGGGTCCTACGAGCAGTACTTC. It is translated as CASIADGGSYEQYF.

The V call is TRBV11-2, the J call TRBJ2-1, with TRBD1 matching over 8 bases. CDR1 is SGHAT, CDR2 FQNNGV, per germline. With 6 bases clipped from V and 1 base from J, the junction kept 2 bases outside the gene matches. CDR3 length: 14 amino acids. The CDR3 here is CASRDRGSYNEQFF. The CDR3 region has the DNA TGTGCCAGCAGAGACAGGGGTTCCTACAATGAGCAGTTCTTC.

V usage is TRBV12-5 and J usage is TRBJ2-3; 11 nucleotides agree with TRBD2. Germline assignment: CDR1 LGHNT and CDR2 FRNRAP. CDR3 length: 17 residues. Unmatched junction bases numbered 8, after V lost 4 bases and J lost 2 bases. CDR3 DNA sequence: TGTGCTAGTGGTTGGGGGACTAGCGGATCCGTCACAGATACGCAGTATTTT. As protein: CASGWGTSGSVTDTQYF. The full variable domain, in which reference TRBV12-5 and TRBJ2-3 provide the parts outside the CDR3, is DARVTQTPRHKVTEMGQEVTMRCQPILGHNTVFWYRQTMMQGLELLAYFRNRAPLDDSGMPKDRFSAEMPDATLATLKIQPSEPRDSAVYFCASGWGTSGSVTDTQYFGPGTRLTVL.

The chain couples TRBV5-1 to TRBJ1-3, with D hard to call. The CDR3 has 13 amino acids. Trimming cost V 4 bases and J 0 bases, with 5 bases left between them. Germline CDR1 and CDR2: SGHRS and YFSETQ. The CDR3 DNA sequence: TGCGCCAGCAGCGAGACCTCTGGAAACACCATATATTTT. It is translated as CASSETSGNTIYF.

This chain uses TRBV5-1 with TRBJ2-5, with D perhaps TRBD2 (6 bases). V lost 4 bases and J lost 5, with 21 bases in between. Germline CDR1 SGHRS, CDR2 YFSETQ. CDR3 length equals 16 residues. CDR3 protein: CASSRSGTSRGETQYF. For the CDR3, the DNA is TGCGCCAGCAGCAGGTCTGGGACCTCCCGGGGGGAGACCCAGTACTTC.

The chain joins TRBV25-1 to TRBJ2-1; no firm D call. Deletions cut 8 bases from V and 7 bases from J, with 12 bases between. Germline loops: CDR1 MGHDK, CDR2 SYGVNS. This CDR3 region has 12 residues. CDR3 region: CASYDLGNEQFF. The CDR3 nucleotides read TGTGCCAGCTACGATTTGGGGAATGAGCAGTTCTTC.

A single count supports this clone. V usage is TRBV5-1 and J usage is TRBJ2-5, with 8 bases lining up with TRBD2. The CDR3 extends over 15 amino acids. The germline gives CDR1 SGHRS, CDR2 YFSETQ. The V and J ends lost 3 bases and 3 bases, in that order; junction bases with no gene match: 7. The chain's CDR3 is CASSSSGGGKETQYF. The CDR3 nucleotides are TGCGCCAGCAGCTCCAGCGGGGGAGGGAAAGAGACCCAGTACTTC. The full variable domain, its missing parts supplied by reference TRBV5-1 and TRBJ2-5, is KAGVTQTPRYLIKTRGQQVTLSCSPISGHRSVSWYQQTPGQGLQFLFEYFSETQRNKGNFPGRFSGRQFSNSRSEMNVSTLELGDSALYLCASSSSGGGKETQYFGPGTRLLVL.

The chain couples TRBV6-5 to TRBJ2-5, with 11 bases that match TRBD1. Germline V gives CDR1 MNHEY, CDR2 SVGAGI. Trimming at V came to 4 bases and at J to 2 bases, leaving 3 bases not matched to a gene. The CDR3 contains 15 residues. The CDR3 DNA sequence: TGTGCCAGCAGTTCCGGGACAGGGGGACAAGAGACCCAGTACTTC. Its protein product is CASSSGTGGQETQYF.